Below are 32 T cell receptor beta chains sequenced from a single sample in a study of blood T cell repertoires in COVID-19. The assay was immunoSEQ multiplex PCR, and TCRdb's table has in-frame clones only and misses some. The sample yields about 280,000 clones, about 82% seen once. The material sequenced was peripheral blood. Receptor source: a man over 45 with active or convalescent COVID-19.

The chain uses TRBV21-1 and TRBJ2-1; TRBD2 was called by the table and not checked on the DNA. TRBV21-1 is described as a pseudogene. The CDR3 extends over 15 amino acids. CDR3 residues: CASSPGGHPSGGQFF. CDR3 sequence (DNA): TGTGCCAGCAGCCCCGGAGGCCATCCTTCGGGAGGGCAGTTCTTC.

The chain couples TRBV5-1 to TRBJ2-7, with 8 bases that match TRBD1. Germline values: CDR1 SGHRS, CDR2 YFSETQ. Trimming cost V 4 bases and J 6 bases; bases outside gene matches: 6. The CDR3 spans 13 residues. The CDR3 is CASSDQQGGEQYF. The CDR3 DNA reads TGCGCCAGCAGCGACCAACAGGGGGGCGAGCAGTACTTC.

This clone has only a few counts. The chain has TRBV11-2 and TRBJ2-7; 7 bases match TRBD1. The CDR3 has 15 residues. J gave up 2 bases and V 0 bases, and 4 bases lay outside the gene matches. The germline CDR1 and CDR2 sequences are SGHAT and FQNNGV. The CDR3 DNA sequence: TGTGCCAGCAGCTTAGATGGCAGGGGGACCTACGAGCAGTACTTC. It encodes CASSLDGRGTYEQYF.

The chain couples TRBV18 to TRBJ1-1; D might be TRBD1 (6 bases). This CDR3 comprises 15 residues. Germline CDR1 and CDR2: KGHSH and LQKENI. V was cut by 2 bases and J by 8 bases, with 18 bases left in between. This chain's CDR3 is CASSPYIGVDREAFF. CDR3 coding DNA: TGTGCCAGCTCACCATATATCGGGGTCGACAGGGAAGCTTTCTTT.

The J gene is TRBJ2-5, the V gene TRBV6-2 or TRBV6-3; D not resolved. The V end lost 5 bases, the J end lost 5 bases, and 6 bases lay between the germline ends. CDR3 size: 11 residues. Germline CDR1 is MNHEY and CDR2 is SVGEGT. This CDR3 is CASSHGETQYF. CDR3 nucleotide sequence: TGTGCCAGCAGTCACGGGGAGACCCAGTACTTC.

The chain employs TRBV18 and TRBJ1-2; 7 bases line up with TRBD1. Germline CDR1 KGHSH, CDR2 LQKENI. V lost 3 bases and J lost 6; bases outside the gene matches: 10. The CDR3 contains 15 residues. CDR3 DNA: TGTGCCAGCTCACCCCCAACAGGGGATATCCATGGCTACACCTTC. It yields the protein CASSPPTGDIHGYTF.

The DNA of the CDR3 is TGCGCCAGCAGCTTGACTCCGGGGGATGGCTACACCTTC. It encodes CASSLTPGDGYTF. The rearrangement uses TRBV5-1 and TRBJ1-2; weak D call: TRBD1 (5 bases). The germline V and J ends were trimmed by 1 base and 6 bases, with 10 bases remaining between them. Germline V CDR1 and CDR2: SGHRS, YFSETQ. The length of the CDR3 is 13 residues.

The V and J genes are TRBV13 and TRBJ2-5, with D unresolved. Germline CDR1 and CDR2: PRHDT and FYEKMQ (reference sequence). With 2 bases removed from V and 5 bases from J, the gap between germline ends came to 15 bases. The CDR3 extends over 15 amino acids. This chain's CDR3 is CASSLRSHSVETQYF. In DNA, the CDR3 is TGTGCCAGCAGCTTACGTAGCCATTCCGTGGAGACCCAGTACTTC.

The rearrangement links TRBV6-5 to TRBJ2-5; a possible D gene is TRBD1 (5 bases). The CDR3 sequence is 14 residues long. CDR1 and CDR2 from the germline V gene are MNHEY and SVGAGI. Trimming shortened V by 6 bases and J by 5 bases, and 16 bases separated the two germline ends. The CDR3 spells CASRLGLGRETQYF. The CDR3 nucleotides read TGTGCCAGCAGACTGGGCCTGGGGCGGGAGACCCAGTACTTC.

The rearrangement uses TRBV6-1 and TRBJ1-1; the D is unclear. From germline, CDR1 is MNHNS and CDR2 SASEGT. V lost 6 bases to trimming and J lost 3 bases, with 11 bases between them. The CDR3 is 13 residues long. The CDR3 reads CASSRKVDTEAFF. The CDR3 DNA reads as TGTGCCAGCAGCAGAAAAGTGGACACTGAAGCTTTCTTT.

The gene calls are TRBV21-1 and TRBJ1-4. TRBV21-1 is an annotated pseudogene. This CDR3 has 14 residues. Written as DNA, the CDR3 is TGTGCCAGCAGGGGGGGACCGAGGCGGGAAAAACTGTTTTTT. This translates into CASRGGPRREKLFF.

This sequence joins TRBV7-9 and TRBJ1-2; TRBD1 might be the D (5 bases). CDR1 SEHNR and CDR2 FQNEAQ come from the germline V gene (reference sequence). V lost 5 bases and J lost 4, with 11 bases in between. The CDR3 has 13 amino acids. CDR3 in amino acids: CASSRDSPYGYTF. CDR3 nucleotides: TGTGCCAGCAGCCGCGACAGTCCCTATGGCTACACCTTC. Based on the CDR3 plus reference TRBV7-9 and TRBJ1-2, the full variable domain is DTGVSQNPRHKITKRGQNVTFRCDPISEHNRLYWYRQTLGQGPEFLTYFQNEAQLEKSRLLSDRFSAERPKGSFSTLEIQRTEQGDSAMYLCASSRDSPYGYTFGSGTRLTVV.

The chain uses TRBV6-5 and TRBJ1-3; 7 bases agree with TRBD1. CDR1 is MNHEY and CDR2 is SVGAGI in the germline V gene. The V segment lost 9 bases and the J segment 0 bases; nucleotides outside the gene matches: 8. The CDR3 contains 15 residues. CDR3 DNA sequence: TGTGCCAGTAGGGACAGAGGCTACTCTGGAAACACCATATATTTT. This sequence encodes CASRDRGYSGNTIYF.

This chain connects TRBV4-2 to TRBJ2-3; a weak D match, TRBD2 (5 bases). The germline V and J ends were trimmed by 0 bases and 1 base, with 11 bases remaining between them. Per germline, CDR1 LGHNA and CDR2 YNFKEQ. The CDR3 totals 16 residues. The CDR3 sequence: CASSQDPSGGTDTQYF. Written as DNA, the CDR3 is TGTGCCAGCAGCCAAGATCCAAGCGGAGGCACAGATACGCAGTATTTT.

The CDR3 nucleotides read TGCGCCAGCACCAATCGACAGGAGTACACAGATACGCAGTATTTT. It is translated as CASTNRQEYTDTQYF. The chain recombines TRBV5-1 with TRBJ2-3, with D possibly being TRBD1 (6 bases). This CDR3 contains 15 residues. Germline CDR1 SGHRS, CDR2 YFSETQ. V lost 6 bases and J 2 bases, leaving 16 bases between the germline ends.

This clone has only a few counts. The rearrangement joins TRBV10-3 to TRBJ2-7; TRBD1 matches 7 bases. Germline CDR1 and CDR2: ENHRY and SYGVKD. The CDR3 is 15 residues long. The ends lost 2 bases at V and 7 bases at J; junction bases unmatched: 11. CDR3 amino acids: CAISEVPRQGTEQYF. CDR3 DNA: TGTGCCATCAGTGAGGTACCAAGACAGGGTACTGAGCAGTACTTC.

The chain joins TRBV5-1 to TRBJ2-3; TRBD2 matches 11 bases. J gave up 5 bases and V 4 bases, and 9 bases lay outside the gene matches. The CDR3 contains 16 residues. Germline values: CDR1 SGHRS, CDR2 YFSETQ. CDR3: CASSPRLAGSIDTQYF. CDR3 bases: TGCGCCAGCAGCCCCCGACTAGCGGGGTCTATAGATACGCAGTATTTT. The full variable domain, in which reference TRBV5-1 and TRBJ2-3 provide the parts outside the CDR3, is KAGVTQTPRYLIKTRGQQVTLSCSPISGHRSVSWYQQTPGQGLQFLFEYFSETQRNKGNFPGRFSGRQFSNSRSEMNVSTLELGDSALYLCASSPRLAGSIDTQYFGPGTRLTVL.

The chain carries TRBV18 and TRBJ1-2, with D possibly matching TRBD1 (5 bases). With 3 bases removed from V and 0 bases from J, the gap between germline ends came to 11 bases. The CDR3 consists of 15 residues. Germline V CDR1 and CDR2: KGHSH, LQKENI. CDR3 protein: CASSPDRGANYGYTF. The CDR3 region has the DNA TGTGCCAGCTCACCCGACCGGGGGGCTAACTATGGCTACACCTTC.

The chain links TRBV7-2 to TRBJ1-4; a weak D match, TRBD1 (6 bases). This CDR3 has 14 amino acids. V was trimmed by 1 base and J by 7 bases, leaving 10 bases between them. Germline-derived CDR1 and CDR2 are SGHTA and FQGNSA. CDR3 sequence reads: CASSLGGTSEKLFF. Written as DNA, the CDR3 is TGTGCCAGCAGCTTAGGAGGGACAAGTGAAAAACTGTTTTTT.

V and J are TRBV5-1 and TRBJ1-1; D is uncertain. This CDR3 has 13 residues. Trimming shortened V by 0 bases and J by 7 bases, and 10 bases separated the two germline ends. Germline assignment: CDR1 SGHRS and CDR2 YFSETQ. The CDR3 region is CASSLEAGNEAFF. CDR3 coding DNA: TGCGCCAGCAGCTTGGAGGCCGGGAATGAAGCTTTCTTT.

CDR3 coding DNA: TGTGCCAGCAGGCCACAGGGCATGGGCAATCAGCCCCAGCATTTT. Protein sequence: CASRPQGMGNQPQHF. The V and J genes are TRBV27 and TRBJ1-5; D may be TRBD1 (6 bases). V shed 6 bases and J shed 2 bases, with 14 bases lying between them. Per germline, CDR1 MNHEY and CDR2 SMNVEV (reference sequence). The CDR3 loop spans 15 amino acids.

This clone was seen a handful of times. The chain combines TRBV24-1 with TRBJ1-1; D unresolved. V lost 4 bases and J 4 bases, leaving 9 bases between the germline ends. The CDR3 has 13 amino acids. Germline V gene data show CDR1 as KGHDR and CDR2 as SFDVKD. The CDR3 loop is CATSDPRSTEAFF. DNA for the CDR3: TGTGCCACCAGTGACCCCAGAAGCACTGAAGCTTTCTTT.

This clone was seen only a few times. This chain uses TRBV19 with TRBJ2-7, with 7 positions matching TRBD1. Trimming took 5 bases from V and 5 from J; bases not matched to a gene: 12. Per the germline V gene, CDR1 is LNHDA and CDR2 is SQIVND (reference sequence). This CDR3 is built from 15 residues. DNA of the CDR3: TGTGCCAGTAGTGAACGACAGGGTTATGCTAACGAGCAGTACTTC. It specifies CASSERQGYANEQYF. The variable domain in full, with the rest retrieved from reference TRBV19 and TRBJ2-7, is DGGITQSPKYLFRKEGQNVTLSCEQNLNHDAMYWYRQDPGQGLRLIYYSQIVNDFQKGDIAEGYSVSREKKESFPLTVTSAQKNPTAFYLCASSERQGYANEQYFGPGTRLTVT.

This clone has just one count. V usage is TRBV19 and J usage is TRBJ2-1; tentatively, D is TRBD1 (6 bases). CDR3 length equals 16 residues. V lost 6 bases and J 2 bases, leaving 17 bases between the germline ends. The V gene's germline CDR1 is LNHDA and CDR2 SQIVND (reference sequence). CDR3 sequence: CASRGPSGDPYNEQFF. DNA for the CDR3: TGTGCCAGTAGGGGACCCTCAGGGGATCCCTACAATGAGCAGTTCTTC. Looking up the rest from reference TRBV19 and TRBJ2-1 gives the full variable domain: DGGITQSPKYLFRKEGQNVTLSCEQNLNHDAMYWYRQDPGQGLRLIYYSQIVNDFQKGDIAEGYSVSREKKESFPLTVTSAQKNPTAFYLCASRGPSGDPYNEQFFGPGTRLTVL.

The chain combines TRBV21-1 with TRBJ2-5; whether TRBD2, the table's D call, matches the DNA was not checked. TRBV21-1 is designated a pseudogene. The CDR3 is 13 amino acids. The CDR3 loop reads CASSMRGQETQYF. The DNA for the CDR3 is TGTGCCAGCAGCATGCGGGGACAAGAGACCCAGTACTTC.

CDR3 DNA sequence: TGTGCCAGCAGCCAAGCCAGGACAGTTTATAATTCACCCCTCCACTTT. It encodes CASSQARTVYNSPLHF. This chain joins TRBV3-1 (or the pseudogene TRBV3-2) and TRBJ1-6, with TRBD1 as a possible D gene (6 bases). This CDR3 is built from 16 residues. CDR1 LGHDT and CDR2 YNNKEL come from the germline V gene (reference sequence). V was clipped by 1 base and J by 4 bases, with 11 bases between them.

The chain carries TRBV6-5 and TRBJ1-1, with 11 bases that match TRBD1. The CDR3 length is 15 residues. CDR1 is MNHEY and CDR2 is SVGAGI in the germline V gene. Trimming removed 7 bases from V and 4 bases from J; junction bases left unmatched: 8. CDR3 region: CASILLGTGGTEAFF. CDR3 in DNA: TGTGCCAGCATCCTCCTCGGGACAGGGGGCACTGAAGCTTTCTTT.

The chain is built from TRBV7-2 and TRBJ1-2, with 9 bases matching TRBD1. The CDR3 totals 15 residues. V trimming: 5 bases; J trimming: 3 bases; junction bases outside the gene matches: 7. Germline CDR1 and CDR2: SGHTA and FQGNSA. The CDR3 sequence is CASSARTGAHYGYTF. The CDR3 bases are TGTGCCAGCAGCGCCCGGACAGGGGCCCACTATGGCTACACCTTC.

The chain couples TRBV28 to TRBJ2-7; TRBD1 agrees at 7 bases. The CDR3 consists of 12 residues. CDR1 is MDHEN and CDR2 is SYDVKM in the germline V gene. The CDR3 nucleotides are TGTGGGTCGGGACAGACGACCTACGAGCAGTACTTC. The encoded protein is CGSGQTTYEQYF.

The rearrangement joins TRBV6-2 or TRBV6-3 to TRBJ1-6; no clear D gene. The CDR3 contains 13 residues. V lost 2 bases, J lost 14 bases, and 13 bases lay in between. Germline CDR1 reads MNHEY; CDR2 reads SVGEGT. CDR3 amino acids: CASSYAGDEALHF. For the CDR3, the DNA is TGTGCCAGCAGTTACGCGGGAGATGAGGCCCTCCACTTT.

The chain carries TRBV2 and TRBJ1-1, with 8 positions matching TRBD1. J gave up 6 bases and V 7 bases, and 13 bases lay outside the gene matches. CDR1 SNHLY and CDR2 FYNNEI come from the germline V gene. CDR3 length: 15 amino acids. CDR3 nucleotides: TGTGCCAGCATTCTGGACAGGGTCCTTGTTTCTGAAGCTTTCTTT. Translating it yields CASILDRVLVSEAFF.

V gene TRBV5-5 combines with J gene TRBJ2-7, with TRBD1 matching over 7 bases. CDR3 size: 15 residues. Trimming removed 0 bases from V and 2 bases from J; junction bases left unmatched: 5. Germline V gene lookup returns CDR1 SGHKS and CDR2 YYEKEE (reference sequence). The CDR3 coding sequence is TGTGCCAGCAGCTTGGAGGTCCAGGGGGCCTACGAGCAGTACTTC. Translated, it gives CASSLEVQGAYEQYF.